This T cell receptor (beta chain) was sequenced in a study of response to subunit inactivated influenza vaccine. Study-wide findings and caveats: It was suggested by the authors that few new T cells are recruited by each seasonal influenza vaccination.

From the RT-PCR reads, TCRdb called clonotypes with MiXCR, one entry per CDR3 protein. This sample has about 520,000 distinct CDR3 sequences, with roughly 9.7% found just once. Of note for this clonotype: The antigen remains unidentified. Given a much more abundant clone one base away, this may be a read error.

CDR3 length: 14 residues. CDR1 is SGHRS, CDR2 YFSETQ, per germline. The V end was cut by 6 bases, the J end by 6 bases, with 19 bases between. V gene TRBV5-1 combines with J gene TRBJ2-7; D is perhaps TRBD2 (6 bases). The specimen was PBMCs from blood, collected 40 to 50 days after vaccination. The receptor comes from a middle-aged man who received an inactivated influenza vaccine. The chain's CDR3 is CASTAGDWILEQYF. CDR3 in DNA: TGCGCCAGCACCGCCGGGGACTGGATCCTCGAGCAGTACTTC.